The 8 T cell receptor beta chains in this list originate from one sample, sequenced in a study of response to subunit inactivated influenza vaccine listed by TCRdb under 2018. Library creation used RT-PCR. This sample was sequenced with an Illumina HiSeq 2500. TCRdb itself trimmed the public reads at Q25 with fastp, ran MiXCR and retained productive beta chains. Each entry is one CDR3 protein sequence, shown with its most common DNA and genes. This sample comprises 500,000 to 550,000 distinct CDR3 sequences, approximately 7.2% of them detected only once. Less than 15% of the sample goes to the ten largest clones. Material: PBMCs from blood, obtained about 24 months after vaccination. Receptor source: a man between 50 and 75 years old who received an inactivated influenza vaccine. Donor details come from another sample of the same person, matched by shared clones.

This clonotype occurred a few times. The V and J genes are TRBV10-3 and TRBJ2-2; TRBD1 matches at 8 bases. Germline CDR1 reads ENHRY; CDR2 reads SYGVKD. J gave up 3 bases and V 4 bases, and 1 base lay outside the gene matches. The CDR3 extends over 14 amino acids. The chain's CDR3 is CAISVTGDTGELFF. For the CDR3, the DNA is TGTGCCATCAGTGTGACAGGGGACACCGGGGAGCTGTTTTTT.

This clonotype was detected a few times. The chain joins TRBV6-2 or TRBV6-3 to TRBJ2-2; TRBD2 aligns across 8 bases. With V trimmed by 6 bases and J by 2 bases, 11 bases remained unmatched. The CDR3 totals 17 residues. Per germline, CDR1 MNHEY and CDR2 SVGEGT. Here the CDR3 reads CASSHGSGGYNTGELFF. The CDR3 DNA reads TGTGCCAGCAGCCACGGGAGCGGGGGCTATAACACCGGGGAGCTGTTTTTT.

The J gene is TRBJ2-7, the V gene TRBV5-1; tentatively, D is TRBD1 or TRBD2 (5 bases each). V was trimmed by 1 base and J by 1 base, leaving 24 bases between them. CDR3 length equals 19 residues. From germline, CDR1 is SGHRS and CDR2 YFSETQ. The CDR3 protein is CASSLLPAFRDQPSYEQYF. CDR3 bases: TGCGCCAGCAGCTTGCTACCCGCGTTCCGGGACCAGCCGTCCTACGAGCAGTACTTC. The full variable domain, its missing parts supplied by reference TRBV5-1 and TRBJ2-7, is KAGVTQTPRYLIKTRGQQVTLSCSPISGHRSVSWYQQTPGQGLQFLFEYFSETQRNKGNFPGRFSGRQFSNSRSEMNVSTLELGDSALYLCASSLLPAFRDQPSYEQYFGPGTRLTVT.

The V gene is TRBV6-5, the J gene TRBJ1-2; 8 nucleotides align to TRBD1. This CDR3 spans 12 amino acids. CDR1 and CDR2 from the germline V gene are MNHEY and SVGAGI. The V gene end was trimmed by 4 bases and the J gene end by 8 bases; junction bases not matched to a gene: 3. The CDR3 nucleotides read TGTGCCAGCAGTTCGAGGACAGGGGGCTACACCTTC. It codes for CASSSRTGGYTF.

The V call is TRBV3-1, the J call TRBJ2-3; TRBD2 might be the D (5 bases). The CDR3 has 12 residues. The V end lost 3 bases, the J end lost 9 bases, and 10 bases lay between the germline ends. Germline V gene lookup returns CDR1 LGHDT and CDR2 YNNKEL (reference sequence). DNA for the CDR3: TGTGCCAGCAGCCAGTTTGAGCGGACGCAGTATTTT. This codes for CASSQFERTQYF.

This clonotype was counted a few times. This chain uses TRBV19 with TRBJ2-5, with TRBD2 matching 7 bases. Germline V gives CDR1 LNHDA, CDR2 SQIVND (reference sequence). The CDR3 is 15 residues long. J was trimmed by 4 bases and V by 3 bases; bases with no gene match: 8. CDR3 nucleotide sequence: TGTGCCAGTAGTATCGGGGGGAATGGGGGAGAGACCCAGTACTTC. Translated: CASSIGGNGGETQYF.

This clonotype was seen ten or more times. V is TRBV14 and J is TRBJ2-3; D uncertain. V lost 4 bases to trimming and J lost 9 bases, with 11 bases between them. This CDR3 is 12 amino acids long. Germline V gene sequence: CDR1 SGHDN, CDR2 FVKESK. The DNA for the CDR3 is TGTGCCAGCAGCCCGCTAGGCACGACGCAGTATTTT. As protein: CASSPLGTTQYF.

V and J are TRBV3-1 and TRBJ2-2; possibly TRBD2 for D (6 bases). This CDR3 spans 18 amino acids. Trimming stripped 0 bases from V and 2 bases from J, with 16 bases between. The germline V gene has CDR1 LGHDT and CDR2 YNNKEL (reference sequence). CDR3 nucleotide sequence: TGTGCCAGCAGCCAAGAGGGGGGTTTTAGGCTCAACACCGGGGAGCTGTTTTTT. It is translated as CASSQEGGFRLNTGELFF. Filled out from reference TRBV3-1 and TRBJ2-2, the complete variable domain reads DTAVSQTPKYLVTQMGNDKSIKCEQNLGHDTMYWYKQDSKKFLKIMFSYNNKELIINETVPNRFSPKSPDKAHLNLHINSLELGDSAVYFCASSQEGGFRLNTGELFFGEGSRLTVL.